Below are 22 T cell receptor beta chains sequenced from a single sample in a study of cytomegalovirus exposure and HLA in healthy donors. In the PCR, 60 Vbeta and 13 Jbeta primers were used. The table came from immunoSEQ multiplex PCR; TCRdb's copy has only in-frame clones and leaves some out. Here the sample spans about 94,000 clones, approximately 66% being singletons. Material: PBMCs. These receptors all come from a man aged 30-40 years in good health and CMV-seronegative.

V and J are TRBV11-2 and TRBJ2-5; 7 nucleotides agree with TRBD1. The V and J ends lost 5 bases and 5 bases, in that order; junction bases with no gene match: 8. The CDR3 has 14 amino acids. The germline V gene has CDR1 SGHAT and CDR2 FQNNGV. The CDR3 nucleotides read TGTGCCAGCAGCCCCAGACAGGGCAGGGAGACCCAGTACTTC. This sequence encodes CASSPRQGRETQYF.

The chain employs TRBV4-2 and TRBJ2-7; TRBD2 matches at 11 bases. The V gene end was trimmed by 3 bases and the J gene end by 2 bases; junction bases not matched to a gene: 6. CDR3 size: 16 residues. Germline V gives CDR1 LGHNA, CDR2 YNFKEQ. CDR3 DNA: TGTGCCAGCAGCCAGGGGGGACTAGCGGCTGCCTACGAGCAGTACTTC. It yields the protein CASSQGGLAAAYEQYF.

This clone was detected a few times. The CDR3 DNA follows: TGTGCCTGGAGTGTTTACAGGGTGGAGGAGCAGTACTTC. This codes for CAWSVYRVEEQYF. The J gene is TRBJ2-7, the V gene TRBV30; possible D gene TRBD1, 6 bases. Germline loops: CDR1 GTSNPN, CDR2 SVGIG (reference sequence). The V end was cut by 0 bases, the J end by 7 bases, with 13 bases between. The CDR3 has 13 amino acids.

This clone has a single count. This chain links TRBV7-6 with TRBJ2-1; TRBD2 matches 12 bases. This CDR3 has 17 residues. The trim removed 0 bases at V and 8 bases at J, leaving 8 bases unmatched. Germline-derived CDR1 and CDR2 are SGHVS and FNYEAQ. The CDR3: CASSLALLAGGRDEQFF. CDR3 in DNA: TGTGCCAGCAGCTTAGCGTTGCTAGCGGGGGGGCGAGATGAGCAGTTCTTC.

The chain uses TRBV30 and TRBJ1-5; 7 positions match TRBD1. Germline loops: CDR1 GTSNPN, CDR2 SVGIG (reference sequence). The CDR3 is made up of 15 amino acids. The ends lost 7 bases at V and 4 bases at J; junction bases unmatched: 13. The CDR3: CAFTRNRGGNQPQHF. The CDR3 DNA is TGTGCCTTTACCCGAAACAGGGGTGGAAATCAGCCCCAGCATTTT.

The CDR3 loop reads CASSRQGAYSYEQYF. CDR3 nucleotide sequence: TGTGCCAGCAGTAGACAGGGGGCCTACTCCTACGAGCAGTACTTC. The V call is TRBV27, the J call TRBJ2-7; 10 positions match TRBD1. Trimming took 5 bases from V and 0 from J; bases not matched to a gene: 4. CDR1 and CDR2 from the germline V gene are MNHEY and SMNVEV (reference sequence). The CDR3 consists of 15 residues.

The chain has TRBV11-2 and TRBJ2-2, with D possibly matching TRBD2 (6 bases). V was clipped by 5 bases and J by 4 bases, with 20 bases between them. Germline V gene data show CDR1 as SGHAT and CDR2 as FQNNGV. This CDR3 has 17 amino acids. CDR3 amino acids: CASSTTGLPGVTGELFF. The CDR3 DNA reads as TGTGCCAGCAGCACCACGGGACTCCCCGGCGTCACCGGGGAGCTGTTTTTT.

To note about this clone: At one of its ends the junction is not consistent with the germline gene, which may arise from a read error. The chain is built from TRBV6-5 and TRBJ2-1, with 7 positions matching TRBD2. Germline V CDR1 and CDR2: MNHEY, SVGAGI. The CDR3 contains 13 residues. CDR3 in amino acids: CASSKLALGEQLF. As DNA, the CDR3 is TGTGCCAGCAGTAAACTAGCGCTCGGGGAGCAGCTCTTC.

The genes are TRBV19 and TRBJ2-5, with 7 bases lining up with TRBD1. J gave up 5 bases and V 4 bases, and 7 bases lay outside the gene matches. There are 14 residues in the CDR3. Germline values: CDR1 LNHDA, CDR2 SQIVND (reference sequence). The CDR3, as DNA: TGTGCCAGTAGTAGAAGGGCAGGGGGTGAGACCCAGTACTTC. Encoded protein: CASSRRAGGETQYF. Looking up the rest from reference TRBV19 and TRBJ2-5 gives the full variable domain: DGGITQSPKYLFRKEGQNVTLSCEQNLNHDAMYWYRQDPGQGLRLIYYSQIVNDFQKGDIAEGYSVSREKKESFPLTVTSAQKNPTAFYLCASSRRAGGETQYFGPGTRLLVL.

This chain links TRBV7-2 with TRBJ2-2; 7 nucleotides align to TRBD2. The J segment lost 2 bases and the V segment lost 4 bases, leaving 4 bases of the junction unmatched. Germline CDR1 and CDR2: SGHTA and FQGNSA. The CDR3 loop spans 15 amino acids. This chain's CDR3 is CASSSTSRNTGELFF. CDR3 nucleotides: TGTGCCAGCAGCTCGACTAGCCGCAACACCGGGGAGCTGTTTTTT. Looking up the rest from reference TRBV7-2 and TRBJ2-2 gives the full variable domain: GAGVSQSPSNKVTEKGKDVELRCDPISGHTALYWYRQSLGQGLEFLIYFQGNSAPDKSGLPSDRFSAERTGGSVSTLTIQRTQQEDSAVYLCASSSTSRNTGELFFGEGSRLTVL.

This rearrangement joins TRBV10-3 to TRBJ2-1; 9 nucleotides align to TRBD2. With V trimmed by 0 bases and J by 4 bases, 4 bases remained unmatched. Germline V gene data show CDR1 as ENHRY and CDR2 as SYGVKD. The CDR3 has 16 amino acids. Written as DNA, the CDR3 is TGTGCCATCAGTGAGTCGAGCGCGGGAGGGTACAATGAGCAGTTCTTC. Its translation: CAISESSAGGYNEQFF.

The chain links TRBV21-1 to TRBJ1-6; TRBD1, as called in the table, went unchecked against the DNA. TRBV21-1 is flagged as a pseudogene. The length of the CDR3 is 17 residues. The CDR3 region is CASSKALRQGASSPLHF. The CDR3 nucleotides read TGTGCCAGCAGCAAAGCGCTGCGACAGGGGGCGAGTTCACCCCTCCACTTT.

The gene calls are TRBV4-1 and TRBJ2-3, with 10 bases that match TRBD1. Germline CDR1 is MGHRA and CDR2 is YSYEKL. There are 19 residues in the CDR3. V lost 0 bases, J lost 3 bases, and 12 bases stayed unmatched. As DNA, the CDR3 is TGCGCCAGCAGCCAAGAAGGGGGGAGGGACAGGGGTTTTACAGATACGCAGTATTTT. Translated, it gives CASSQEGGRDRGFTDTQYF.

The gene calls are TRBV6-5 and TRBJ1-5; 7 bases are shared with TRBD1. The V gene end was trimmed by 5 bases and the J gene end by 10 bases; junction bases not matched to a gene: 2. Germline lookup yields CDR1 MNHEY and CDR2 SVGAGI. The CDR3 extends over 11 amino acids. The CDR3 DNA sequence: TGTGCCAGCAGTAGACAGGGACCCCAGCATTTT. It specifies CASSRQGPQHF.

Here the CDR3 reads CASSHSLAGVYEQYF. The CDR3 bases are TGTGCCAGCAGCCACTCTCTAGCGGGGGTTTACGAGCAGTACTTC. The rearrangement joins TRBV7-9 to TRBJ2-7; 10 bases are a match to TRBD2. V shed 5 bases and J 4 bases; nucleotides not matched to a gene: 8. The CDR3 contains 15 residues. From germline, CDR1 is SEHNR and CDR2 FQNEAQ (reference sequence). Drawing the rest from reference TRBV7-9 and TRBJ2-7, the complete variable domain is DTGVSQNPRHKITKRGQNVTFRCDPISEHNRLYWYRQTLGQGPEFLTYFQNEAQLEKSRLLSDRFSAERPKGSFSTLEIQRTEQGDSAMYLCASSHSLAGVYEQYFGPGTRLTVT.

V usage is TRBV18 and J usage is TRBJ2-7; no firm D call. The germline V and J ends were trimmed by 0 bases and 2 bases, with 5 bases remaining between them. Germline V gives CDR1 KGHSH, CDR2 LQKENI. The CDR3 is 13 residues long. The CDR3 protein is CASSPPSPYEQYF. Written as DNA, the CDR3 is TGTGCCAGCTCACCACCCTCTCCCTACGAGCAGTACTTC.

V and J are TRBV9 and TRBJ2-5; 11 bases match TRBD1. Per germline, CDR1 SGDLS and CDR2 YYNGEE. The ends lost 2 bases at V and 1 base at J; junction bases unmatched: 4. There are 16 residues in the CDR3. Here the CDR3 reads CASSVLGQGGQETQYF. For the CDR3, the DNA is TGTGCCAGCAGCGTTTTGGGACAGGGGGGCCAAGAGACCCAGTACTTC.

Comments on this clone: The junction differs from germline at one of its ends, possibly a read error. The chain employs TRBV7-9 and TRBJ1-5; 8 bases match TRBD1. Germline V CDR1 and CDR2: SEHNR, FQNEAQ (reference sequence). The length of the CDR3 is 16 residues. CDR3 nucleotides: TGTTCCAGCAGCGCGGGAGACAGGGGAGGATATCAGCCCCAGCATTTT. Protein: CSSSAGDRGGYQPQHF. Drawing the rest from reference TRBV7-9 and TRBJ1-5, the complete variable domain is DTGVSQNPRHKITKRGQNVTFRCDPISEHNRLYWYRQTLGQGPEFLTYFQNEAQLEKSRLLSDRFSAERPKGSFSTLEIQRTEQGDSAMYLCSSSAGDRGGYQPQHFGDGTRLSIL.

DNA of the CDR3: TGTGCCATCAGTGAGAGGGGACAGGGGGTAGACGAGCAGTACTTC. Protein product: CAISERGQGVDEQYF. This sequence joins TRBV10-3 and TRBJ2-7; 11 bases are a match to TRBD1. The germline gives CDR1 ENHRY, CDR2 SYGVKD. After removal of 2 bases from V and 5 bases from J, the junction contained 5 bases not matched to a gene. CDR3 length: 15 residues.

The CDR3 here is CASSLAQGPGTDTQYF. For the CDR3, the DNA is TGTGCCAGCAGCTTAGCACAGGGGCCAGGCACAGATACGCAGTATTTT. The gene calls are TRBV11-1 and TRBJ2-3, with 7 bases lining up with TRBD1. The CDR3 is made up of 16 amino acids. The junction had 4 bases not matched to a gene; V was cut back by 0 bases and J by 1 base. Germline V gene data show CDR1 as SGHAT and CDR2 as FQDESV (reference sequence).

A few counts support this clone. V gene TRBV9 combines with J gene TRBJ2-3, with unresolved D. The length of the CDR3 is 14 residues. Germline V gene sequence: CDR1 SGDLS, CDR2 YYNGEE. Trimming stripped 0 bases from V and 0 bases from J, with 5 bases between. The CDR3 DNA sequence: TGTGCCAGCAGCGTAGTCCCTAGCACAGATACGCAGTATTTT. It translates to CASSVVPSTDTQYF.

The chain's CDR3 is CASSLEGSGEQYF. DNA of the CDR3: TGCGCCAGCAGCTTGGAGGGCAGCGGCGAGCAGTACTTC. V gene TRBV5-1 combines with J gene TRBJ2-7; D perhaps matches TRBD2 (5 bases). CDR3 length: 13 residues. The V end was cut by 0 bases, the J end by 6 bases, with 10 bases between. Per germline, CDR1 SGHRS and CDR2 YFSETQ.